This T cell receptor beta chain appears in the sequencing data of a study of shared clonotypes between healthy human individuals. For the study at large: Three plates each covered CD4 naive and memory; CD8 naive two, CD8 memory one.

Per germline, CDR1 SGHRS and CDR2 YFSETQ. This CDR3 region has 15 residues. V lost 3 bases, J lost 4 bases, and 16 bases lay in between. Deep was the level at which the assay was run. When replicate PCRs were run on sorted subsets, they used about 220 ng DNA, some 30,000 T cell genomes. How the authors handled the data: Junction-only immunoSEQ sequences carried no quality scores, so filtering differed. Clones were sequenced by immunoSEQ multiplex PCR, and TCRdb holds only the in-frame ones, with some missing. That table gives V, J and clone size, and the DNA gave D and trimming. The sample yields more than 1.2 million clones, just under 99% seen once.

This TCR was recovered from a man aged 30-40 years in good health. The sequencing sample was made of naive CD4+ T cells sorted from blood. Subset meaning: CD45RA+ positively selected. This chain links TRBV5-1 with TRBJ2-5; TRBD1 might be the D (5 bases). This CDR3 is CASSSSRVPSETQYF. The CDR3, as DNA: TGCGCCAGCAGCTCCAGCAGGGTTCCCTCAGAGACCCAGTACTTC.